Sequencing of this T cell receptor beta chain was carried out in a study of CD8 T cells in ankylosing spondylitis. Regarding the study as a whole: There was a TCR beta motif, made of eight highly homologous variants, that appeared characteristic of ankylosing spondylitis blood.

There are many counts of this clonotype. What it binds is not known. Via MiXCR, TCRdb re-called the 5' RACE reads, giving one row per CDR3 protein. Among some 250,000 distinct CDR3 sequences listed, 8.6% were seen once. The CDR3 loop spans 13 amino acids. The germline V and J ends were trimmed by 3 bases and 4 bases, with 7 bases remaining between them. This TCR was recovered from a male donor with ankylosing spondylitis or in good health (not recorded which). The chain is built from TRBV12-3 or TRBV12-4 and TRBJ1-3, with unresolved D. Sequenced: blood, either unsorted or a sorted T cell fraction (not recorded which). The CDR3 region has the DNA TGTGCCAGCAGTTTTAGTAGCGGAAACACCATATATTTT. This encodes CASSFSSGNTIYF.